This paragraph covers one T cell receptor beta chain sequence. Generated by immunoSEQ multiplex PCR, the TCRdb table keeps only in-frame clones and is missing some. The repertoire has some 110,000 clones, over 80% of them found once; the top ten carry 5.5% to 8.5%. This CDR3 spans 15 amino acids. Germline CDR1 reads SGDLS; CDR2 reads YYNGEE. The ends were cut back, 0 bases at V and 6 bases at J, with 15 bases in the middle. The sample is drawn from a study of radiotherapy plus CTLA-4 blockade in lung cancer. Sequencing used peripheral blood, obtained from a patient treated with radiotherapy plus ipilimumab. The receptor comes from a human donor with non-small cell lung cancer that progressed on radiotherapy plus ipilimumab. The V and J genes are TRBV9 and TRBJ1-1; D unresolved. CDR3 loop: CASSVDGVNRAEAFF. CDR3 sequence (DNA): TGTGCCAGCAGCGTAGATGGGGTGAACCGCGCTGAAGCTTTCTTT. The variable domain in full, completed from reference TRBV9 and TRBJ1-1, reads DSGVTQTPKHLITATGQRVTLRCSPRSGDLSVYWYQQSLDQGLQFLIQYYNGEERAKGNILERFSAQQFPDLHSELNLSSLELGDSALYFCASSVDGVNRAEAFFGQGTRLTVV.